This TCR beta chain stems from a study of Ad26.COV2.S vaccination and SARS-CoV-2 variants. About the research overall: A participant enrolled in the COV1001 Ad26.COV2.S trial arm provided the sample. The study's findings and limits: For non-spike TCRs, breadth in vaccine recipients resembled that in placebo recipients. Compared with placebo recipients, vaccine recipients had higher spike-specific TCR breadth.

Generated by immunoSEQ multiplex PCR, the TCRdb table keeps only in-frame clones and is missing some. The profile shows approximately 300,000 clones, approximately 80% of them singletons. Treatment indicated: around 19 received Ad26.COV2.S at low or high dose, single or two shots; about 5 received placebo; per-sample allocation not given. The investigators took samples on day 63 after the first vaccine or placebo injection. Per the germline V gene, CDR1 is MDHEN and CDR2 is SYDVKM. This CDR3 contains 14 residues. V was shortened by 6 bases and J by 6 bases, with 18 bases between the two germline ends. Remarks on this clone: Its antigen is currently unknown.

The gene calls are TRBV28 and TRBJ2-7; weak D call: TRBD2 (5 bases). The sample consisted of peripheral blood, taken in a trial of Ad26.COV2.S vaccine versus placebo. The TCR sequence derives from a person between 18 and 60 years old who received the Ad26.COV2.S COVID-19 vaccine or a placebo. The CDR3 DNA follows: TGTGCCAGCAGGGGGAGACCTCTGCTGACCGAGCAGTACTTC. Translating gives CASRGRPLLTEQYF.